The clone carrying this T cell receptor (beta chain) was detected a few times. The data originate from a study of blood T cell repertoires in COVID-19. Study summary: The origin of the acute and convalescent COVID-19 samples was the United States, Italy and Spain. Sources were T cells, B-cell-depleted T cells, or PBMCs; the material itself was cDNA or gDNA.

Methods used by the authors: Amplification from reference gene primers served as the basis for estimated nucleated cell counts. Sequencing was performed with immunoSEQ multiplex PCR; in TCRdb, only in-frame clones are kept and a portion is missing. Clone size and V and J calls were adopted from that table, with D and trimming inferred from the DNA. Of more than 110,000 clones in the sample, more than 65% were seen once. V gave up 0 bases and J gave up 5 bases, with 7 bases separating them. In germline, CDR1 is LNHNV, CDR2 YYDKDF (reference sequence). The CDR3 sequence is 13 residues long. The TCR comes from a woman aged 55-69 years with acute or convalescent COVID-19. This chain joins TRBV15 and TRBJ1-2; D not certain. Sequencing used peripheral blood. In nucleotides, the CDR3 is TGTGCCACCAGCAGAGACCAGGTTTATGGCTACACCTTC. Translation gives CATSRDQVYGYTF.